This TCR beta chain comes out of a study of Graves' ophthalmopathy and Graves' hyperthyroidism. This clonotype showed up many times. Antigen specificity is unknown. The study amplified TCR beta CDR3 regions using RNA transcripts. RT-PCR with HTBI primers came first, then second-round multiplex PCR. TCRdb re-called the multiplex PCR reads through MiXCR, storing one row per CDR3 protein. The data hold approximately 700,000 distinct CDR3 sequences, with about two fifths observed a single time. Each diagnosis was determined on the basis of clinical symptoms, serum thyroxine, TRAb, thyroid ultrasound and orbital computed tomography. Isolation of PBMCs was performed using 9 to 10 ml of fresh peripheral blood. The CDR3 has 12 amino acids. The germline V gene has CDR1 SGHVS and CDR2 FNYEAQ. Trimming left V 7 bases short and J 0 bases short, with 6 bases between. Study-wide results and limits: Most expanded thyroid clonotypes above 0.001 frequency also appeared in blood. At just over 70% sensitivity and roughly 72% specificity, the model predicted progression of the ophthalmopathy.

The sequenced sample was peripheral blood. The V and J genes are TRBV7-6 and TRBJ2-5; no clear D. This TCR derives from an adult man with Graves' ophthalmopathy. CDR3 amino acids: CASILYQETQYF. CDR3 nucleotides: TGTGCCAGCATCCTGTACCAAGAGACCCAGTACTTC.